This T cell receptor beta chain was retrieved from a study of OX40 agonist ivuxolimab in advanced cancers. As for the study more broadly: Ivuxolimab was a fully human IgG2 agonistic monoclonal antibody targeting the costimulatory receptor OX40 (CD134). Intravenous ivuxolimab was administered to patients every 2 weeks at six dose levels: 0.01, 0.1, 0.3, 1.5, 3 and 10 mg/kg. Among the roughly 50 dose-escalation patients, around 19 had hepatocellular carcinoma, roughly 15 melanoma, 9 renal cell carcinoma and 9 head and neck cancer. In the dose-escalation cohort, around four fifths of patients were male, and the mean age was 60 years with a range of about 20 to 80. Prior anti-PD-1, anti-PD-L1 or anti-CTLA-4 therapy was permitted, and checkpoint inhibitors had been received by roughly 42% of dose-escalation patients. Partial responses were achieved by three dose-escalation patients, of whom one had hepatocellular carcinoma and two had cutaneous melanoma. Peripheral TCRbeta sequencing was intended to test whether TCR sequence diversity was altered and clonal T-cell expansion was caused by ivuxolimab. The paper describes the monotherapy dose-escalation part (N ≈ 50 patients) of the phase I trial of ivuxolimab. The study at large found these results: Low levels of normalized T-cell clonal expansion were also seen in some patients who did not respond. Which antigens the clonally expanded peripheral T cells were specific for was not determined. At doses of 0.1 to 3.0 mg/kg, clonal expansion of both CD4+ and CD8+ T cells in blood was seen between baseline and week 6. Partial responders in the 0.1-3.0 mg/kg groups had among the lowest normalized peripheral clonal expansion, especially among CD8+ T cells. After ivuxolimab, expanded clones were on average more numerous among CD8+ T cells than among CD4+ T cells.

The CDR3 goes from the cysteine to the phenylalanine over 16 residues. The kept DNA is CDR3 alone, 48 bases in frame from the first base. From V the trimming removes 0 bases and from J it removes 1 base, while the gene matches leave 2 bases of the junction unaccounted for. CDR1 and CDR2, per the germline V gene (reference sequence), are MNHNY and SVGAGI. Patients with autoimmune disease history or receiving systemic immunosuppression were excluded from the trial. In every dose cohort, peripheral blood was drawn for TCR sequencing at baseline, cycle 4 day 1, and cycle 7 day 1. The samples were drawn from a first-in-human, open-label, multicenter phase I dose-escalation trial of ivuxolimab. Adults with locally advanced or metastatic melanoma, renal cell carcinoma, hepatocellular carcinoma or head and neck squamous cell carcinoma were enrolled in the trial. Before TCR sequencing, CD4+ and CD8+ T cells were separately sorted from peripheral blood.

For sequencing of the TCRbeta CDR3 region, genomic DNA was extracted from the sorted cells. TCRbeta CDR3 regions were sequenced using the immunoSEQ Assay. In its TCRdb copy, this immuneACCESS table keeps in-frame sequences only and misses some clones. Where compared with another copy, unresolved V genes explain less than half of these, and the others have no known cause. Here the sample has tens of thousands of clones; around 94% occur a single time. 11% of the sample comes from the top ten. About this clone itself: Its recognized antigen is unknown. No much larger clone is present one base from it, and per-base qualities are unavailable.

The sequence is built from TRBV6-6 and TRBJ2-1; a stretch of 8 junction bases matches TRBD2. The sample was CD4+ or CD8+ T cells sorted from blood, taken in a trial of the OX40 agonist ivuxolimab. This clonotype was sampled from an adult with an advanced solid tumor such as melanoma, head and neck, liver or kidney cancer. The CDR3 in this case is CASSYSTGGSYNEQFF. The nucleotides read TGTGCCAGCAGTTACTCGACGGGAGGGTCCTACAATGAGCAGTTCTTC.